These T cell receptor beta chains were read from a single sample in a study of cytomegalovirus exposure and HLA in healthy donors. TCRdb's copy holds only in-frame clones and misses some; the assay was immunoSEQ multiplex PCR. The repertoire holds 150,000 to 200,000 clones, nearly 70% seen once, with about 10% in the top ten. Sequenced material: PBMCs. All receptors derive from a man aged 25 to 40 in good health and CMV-seropositive. Each CDR3 is given with its conserved first and last residue. D genes are given only for firm matches. A clone size is listed for some rows: how often the clone was seen (once, few, many), or a class if it is expanded.

j_call: TRBJ2-7
v_call: TRBV5-4
d_call: TRBD1
clone_size: few
cdr3_aa: CASSFRDRSSYEQYF
cdr3_nt: TGTGCCAGCAGCTTTAGGGACAGGAGCTCCTACGAGCAGTACTTC

j_call: TRBJ1-5
v_call: TRBV6-1
d_call: NA
clone_size: NA
cdr3_aa: CASNPGSPQPQHF
cdr3_nt: TGTGCCAGCAACCCAGGGTCACCTCAGCCCCAGCATTTT

j_call: TRBJ2-7
v_call: TRBV7-9
d_call: NA
clone_size: NA
cdr3_aa: CASSLVYQYEQYF
cdr3_nt: TGTGCCAGCAGCTTAGTATACCAGTACGAGCAGTACTTC

j_call: TRBJ2-1
v_call: TRBV19
d_call: TRBD2
clone_size: few
cdr3_aa: CASSSTRHGLAGDEQFF
cdr3_nt: TGTGCCAGTAGTAGTACCCGGCATGGACTAGCGGGAGATGAGCAGTTCTTC

j_call: TRBJ1-1
v_call: TRBV28
d_call: NA
clone_size: once
cdr3_aa: CASSPPDRMNTEAFF
cdr3_nt: TGTGCCAGCAGTCCGCCGGACAGAATGAACACTGAAGCTTTCTTT

j_call: TRBJ2-5
v_call: TRBV28
d_call: TRBD1
clone_size: NA
cdr3_aa: CASSSIWTGVETQYF
cdr3_nt: TGTGCCAGCAGCTCCATCTGGACAGGGGTGGAGACCCAGTACTTC

j_call: TRBJ1-4
v_call: TRBV5-7
d_call: NA
clone_size: NA
cdr3_aa: CASSLEPRTNEKLFF
cdr3_nt: TGTGCCAGCAGCTTGGAGCCCCGGACAAATGAAAAACTGTTTTTT

j_call: TRBJ2-1
v_call: TRBV4-1
d_call: NA
clone_size: NA
cdr3_aa: CASSQVGAAGVRDEQFF
cdr3_nt: TGCGCCAGCAGCCAAGTCGGTGCGGCAGGGGTCCGGGATGAGCAGTTCTTC

j_call: TRBJ2-1
v_call: TRBV5-1
d_call: TRBD1
clone_size: NA
cdr3_aa: CASSPTGGSYNEQFF
cdr3_nt: TGCGCCAGCAGCCCAACAGGGGGCTCCTACAATGAGCAGTTCTTC

j_call: TRBJ2-2
v_call: TRBV5-4
d_call: TRBD1
clone_size: NA
cdr3_aa: CASNLDRDTGELFF
cdr3_nt: TGTGCCAGCAACCTGGACAGGGACACCGGGGAGCTGTTTTTT

j_call: TRBJ2-3
v_call: TRBV27
d_call: TRBD2
clone_size: NA
cdr3_aa: CASGGRADTQYF
cdr3_nt: TGTGCCAGCGGAGGGAGGGCAGATACGCAGTATTTT

j_call: TRBJ2-7
v_call: TRBV2
d_call: NA
clone_size: NA
cdr3_aa: CASSEFRGQSYEQYF
cdr3_nt: TGTGCCAGCAGTGAATTCCGAGGACAGTCCTACGAGCAGTACTTC

j_call: TRBJ1-1
v_call: TRBV6-6
d_call: NA
clone_size: NA
cdr3_aa: CASSYGAGPMNTEAFF
cdr3_nt: TGTGCCAGCAGTTACGGGGCAGGACCAATGAACACTGAAGCTTTCTTT

j_call: TRBJ1-1
v_call: TRBV11-2
d_call: TRBD1
clone_size: once
cdr3_aa: CASSNPNRGGTEAFF
cdr3_nt: TGTGCCAGCAGCAACCCGAACAGGGGTGGGACTGAAGCTTTCTTT

j_call: TRBJ2-3
v_call: TRBV5-1
d_call: TRBD2
clone_size: NA
cdr3_aa: CASSLGLAGALPGTDTQYF
cdr3_nt: TGCGCCAGCAGCTTGGGGCTAGCGGGAGCCCTTCCCGGCACAGATACGCAGTATTTT

j_call: TRBJ1-5
v_call: TRBV27
d_call: TRBD1
clone_size: NA
cdr3_aa: CASSSRTGQINDQPQHF
cdr3_nt: TGTGCCAGCAGTTCCCGGACGGGACAGATAAACGATCAGCCCCAACATTTT

j_call: TRBJ1-2
v_call: TRBV29-1
d_call: NA
clone_size: NA
cdr3_aa: CSVEFYRVSYGYTF
cdr3_nt: TGCAGCGTTGAGTTTTACAGGGTGAGCTATGGCTACACCTTC

j_call: TRBJ2-7
v_call: TRBV5-1
d_call: NA
clone_size: NA
cdr3_aa: CASSLALGPNYEQYF
cdr3_nt: TGCGCCAGCAGCTTGGCTCTCGGTCCTAACTACGAGCAGTACTTC

j_call: TRBJ1-3
v_call: TRBV9
d_call: NA
clone_size: NA
cdr3_aa: CASSSQISGNTIYF
cdr3_nt: TGTGCCAGCAGCTCGCAGATCTCTGGAAACACCATATATTTT

j_call: TRBJ2-1
v_call: TRBV9
d_call: TRBD2
clone_size: NA
cdr3_aa: CASSVRLAGVNYNEQFF
cdr3_nt: TGTGCCAGCAGCGTCAGACTAGCGGGAGTGAACTACAATGAGCAGTTCTTC

j_call: TRBJ1-6
v_call: TRBV5-4
d_call: NA
clone_size: few
cdr3_aa: CASSTGGGFGYSPLHF
cdr3_nt: TGTGCCAGCAGCACTGGAGGAGGTTTCGGGTATTCACCCCTCCACTTT

j_call: TRBJ2-7
v_call: TRBV6-6
d_call: TRBD1
clone_size: few
cdr3_aa: CASSPGQALPSYEQYF
cdr3_nt: TGTGCCAGCAGCCCCGGACAGGCCCTACCCTCCTACGAGCAGTACTTC

j_call: TRBJ2-5
v_call: TRBV7-9
d_call: NA
clone_size: NA
cdr3_aa: CASSFTDQETQYF
cdr3_nt: TGTGCCAGCAGCTTTACAGACCAAGAGACCCAGTACTTC

j_call: TRBJ2-7
v_call: TRBV28
d_call: TRBD1
clone_size: NA
cdr3_aa: CASTPGTGDIYEQYF
cdr3_nt: TGTGCCAGCACCCCCGGGACAGGGGATATCTACGAGCAGTACTTC

j_call: TRBJ2-3
v_call: TRBV4-2
d_call: NA
clone_size: NA
cdr3_aa: CASSQDIRDTQYF
cdr3_nt: TGTGCCAGCAGCCAAGATATACGGGATACGCAGTATTTT

j_call: TRBJ2-7
v_call: TRBV6-5
d_call: TRBD1
clone_size: NA
cdr3_aa: CASSYRQGNSYEQYF
cdr3_nt: TGTGCCAGCAGTTATCGACAGGGCAACTCCTACGAGCAGTACTTC

j_call: TRBJ2-2
v_call: TRBV7-7
d_call: TRBD1
clone_size: NA
cdr3_aa: CASSMYRGTGELFF
cdr3_nt: TGTGCTAGCAGCATGTACAGGGGAACCGGGGAGCTGTTTTTT

j_call: TRBJ2-1
v_call: TRBV5-1
d_call: NA
clone_size: NA
cdr3_aa: CASRERADNEQFF
cdr3_nt: TGCGCCAGCAGGGAGCGGGCCGACAATGAGCAGTTCTTC

j_call: TRBJ2-1
v_call: TRBV6-5
d_call: TRBD2
clone_size: NA
cdr3_aa: CASSTSDKYNEQFF
cdr3_nt: TGTGCCAGCTCAACTAGCGACAAATACAATGAGCAGTTCTTC

j_call: TRBJ2-3
v_call: TRBV30
d_call: TRBD2
clone_size: NA
cdr3_aa: CAWSVPSGRLADTQYF
cdr3_nt: TGTGCCTGGAGTGTTCCTAGCGGGAGGCTCGCAGATACGCAGTATTTT

j_call: TRBJ1-1
v_call: TRBV7-9
d_call: NA
clone_size: NA
cdr3_aa: CASSLGVTEAFF
cdr3_nt: TGTGCCAGCAGCCTTGGAGTCACTGAAGCTTTCTTT

j_call: TRBJ2-1
v_call: TRBV28
d_call: TRBD1
clone_size: NA
cdr3_aa: CASRDSLTHNEQFF
cdr3_nt: TGTGCCAGCCGGGACAGCTTAACCCACAATGAGCAGTTCTTC

j_call: TRBJ2-1
v_call: TRBV2
d_call: TRBD2
clone_size: NA
cdr3_aa: CASSAPTDSAGYNEQFF
cdr3_nt: TGTGCCAGCAGTGCTCCGACGGACTCAGCGGGGTACAATGAGCAGTTCTTC

j_call: TRBJ2-2
v_call: TRBV19
d_call: NA
clone_size: NA
cdr3_aa: CASSAAPVPNTGELFF
cdr3_nt: TGTGCCAGTAGTGCAGCGCCGGTCCCGAACACCGGGGAGCTGTTTTTT

j_call: TRBJ2-5
v_call: TRBV23-1
d_call: NA
clone_size: NA
cdr3_aa: CANPSLSETQYF
cdr3_nt: TGCGCCAACCCTTCACTCTCAGAGACCCAGTACTTC

j_call: TRBJ2-1
v_call: TRBV30
d_call: TRBD2
clone_size: NA
cdr3_aa: CASPRSSGSGSSYNEQFF
cdr3_nt: TGTGCCTCTCCCCGGTCAAGCGGGAGTGGGAGCTCCTACAATGAGCAGTTCTTC

j_call: TRBJ2-3
v_call: TRBV10-3
d_call: TRBD2
clone_size: NA
cdr3_aa: CAISESLVAGGPTDTQYF
cdr3_nt: TGTGCCATCAGTGAGTCTTTAGTAGCGGGAGGCCCCACAGATACGCAGTATTTT

j_call: TRBJ2-2
v_call: TRBV27
d_call: NA
clone_size: NA
cdr3_aa: CASSFLSGGQNGELFF
cdr3_nt: TGTGCCAGCAGTTTCCTCTCCGGGGGTCAGAACGGGGAGCTGTTTTTT

j_call: TRBJ2-7
v_call: TRBV6-5
d_call: NA
clone_size: few
cdr3_aa: CASRVDYSYEQYF
cdr3_nt: TGTGCCAGCAGGGTCGACTACTCCTACGAGCAGTACTTC

j_call: TRBJ2-7
v_call: TRBV7-8
d_call: NA
clone_size: NA
cdr3_aa: CASSSPPSQYEQYF
cdr3_nt: TGTGCCAGCAGCTCCCCCCCCAGTCAGTACGAGCAGTACTTC

j_call: TRBJ2-5
v_call: TRBV5-1
d_call: NA
clone_size: NA
cdr3_aa: CASRRDSGETQYF
cdr3_nt: TGCGCCAGCAGGCGGGACAGCGGCGAGACCCAGTACTTC

j_call: TRBJ1-3
v_call: TRBV14
d_call: NA
clone_size: few
cdr3_aa: CASSQVKDTGNTIYF
cdr3_nt: TGTGCCAGCAGCCAAGTGAAGGACACTGGAAACACCATATATTTT

j_call: TRBJ2-1
v_call: TRBV5-6
d_call: NA
clone_size: NA
cdr3_aa: CASSLLQGSYNEQFF
cdr3_nt: TGTGCCAGCAGCTTGTTACAGGGATCCTACAATGAGCAGTTCTTC

j_call: TRBJ2-2
v_call: TRBV5-1
d_call: NA
clone_size: NA
cdr3_aa: CASSIWAASGELFF
cdr3_nt: TGCGCCAGCAGCATCTGGGCAGCCTCCGGGGAGCTGTTTTTT

j_call: TRBJ2-1
v_call: TRBV7-3
d_call: TRBD2
clone_size: NA
cdr3_aa: CASSFMAGGVNEQFF
cdr3_nt: TGTGCCAGCAGCTTTATGGCGGGAGGGGTCAATGAGCAGTTCTTC

j_call: TRBJ2-5
v_call: TRBV5-1
d_call: NA
clone_size: NA
cdr3_aa: CASSWWANQETQYF
cdr3_nt: TGCGCCAGCAGCTGGTGGGCTAACCAAGAGACCCAGTACTTC

j_call: TRBJ1-2
v_call: TRBV7-3
d_call: NA
clone_size: few
cdr3_aa: CASSSQTVTGYTF
cdr3_nt: TGTGCCAGCAGCTCACAGACAGTAACGGGCTACACCTTC

j_call: TRBJ1-1
v_call: TRBV2
d_call: NA
clone_size: NA
cdr3_aa: CASPDGAEAFF
cdr3_nt: TGTGCCAGCCCGGACGGGGCTGAAGCTTTCTTT

j_call: TRBJ2-1
v_call: TRBV2
d_call: NA
clone_size: once
cdr3_aa: CASSPQGSSYNEQFF
cdr3_nt: TGTGCCAGCAGTCCACAGGGAAGCTCCTACAATGAGCAGTTCTTC

j_call: TRBJ2-1
v_call: TRBV11-3
d_call: TRBD2
clone_size: NA
cdr3_aa: CASSLRTSGKAGSSYNEQFF
cdr3_nt: TGTGCCAGCAGCTTACGGACTAGCGGGAAGGCCGGGAGCTCCTACAATGAGCAGTTCTTC

j_call: TRBJ2-3
v_call: TRBV11-3
d_call: NA
clone_size: NA
cdr3_aa: CASSVRDTQYF
cdr3_nt: TGTGCCAGCAGCGTCAGGGATACGCAGTATTTT

j_call: TRBJ2-1
v_call: TRBV19
d_call: TRBD1
clone_size: NA
cdr3_aa: CASSPGTGPYNEQFF
cdr3_nt: TGTGCCAGTAGTCCGGGGACAGGACCCTACAATGAGCAGTTCTTC

j_call: TRBJ1-4
v_call: TRBV5-8
d_call: NA
clone_size: few
cdr3_aa: CASSYPQGTPTDEKLFF
cdr3_nt: TGTGCCAGCAGCTACCCCCAGGGGACGCCCACGGATGAAAAACTGTTTTTT

j_call: TRBJ2-5
v_call: TRBV7-9
d_call: NA
clone_size: NA
cdr3_aa: CASSGRELRETQYF
cdr3_nt: TGTGCCAGCAGCGGACGGGAACTCAGGGAGACCCAGTACTTC

j_call: TRBJ2-5
v_call: TRBV5-4
d_call: TRBD2
clone_size: NA
cdr3_aa: CASSPGLAGLAATQYF
cdr3_nt: TGTGCCAGCAGCCCTGGACTAGCGGGGCTTGCTGCGACCCAGTACTTC

j_call: TRBJ2-5
v_call: TRBV20-1
d_call: NA
clone_size: NA
cdr3_aa: CSARSQETQYF
cdr3_nt: TGCAGTGCTAGGTCACAAGAGACCCAGTACTTC

j_call: TRBJ2-2
v_call: TRBV6-5
d_call: NA
clone_size: NA
cdr3_aa: CASSYSDTTGELFF
cdr3_nt: TGTGCCAGCAGTTACTCTGACACTACCGGGGAGCTGTTTTTT

j_call: TRBJ2-5
v_call: TRBV11-3
d_call: TRBD1
clone_size: NA
cdr3_aa: CASSFNLGGRETQYF
cdr3_nt: TGTGCCAGCAGCTTTAATCTAGGGGGCAGAGAGACCCAGTACTTC